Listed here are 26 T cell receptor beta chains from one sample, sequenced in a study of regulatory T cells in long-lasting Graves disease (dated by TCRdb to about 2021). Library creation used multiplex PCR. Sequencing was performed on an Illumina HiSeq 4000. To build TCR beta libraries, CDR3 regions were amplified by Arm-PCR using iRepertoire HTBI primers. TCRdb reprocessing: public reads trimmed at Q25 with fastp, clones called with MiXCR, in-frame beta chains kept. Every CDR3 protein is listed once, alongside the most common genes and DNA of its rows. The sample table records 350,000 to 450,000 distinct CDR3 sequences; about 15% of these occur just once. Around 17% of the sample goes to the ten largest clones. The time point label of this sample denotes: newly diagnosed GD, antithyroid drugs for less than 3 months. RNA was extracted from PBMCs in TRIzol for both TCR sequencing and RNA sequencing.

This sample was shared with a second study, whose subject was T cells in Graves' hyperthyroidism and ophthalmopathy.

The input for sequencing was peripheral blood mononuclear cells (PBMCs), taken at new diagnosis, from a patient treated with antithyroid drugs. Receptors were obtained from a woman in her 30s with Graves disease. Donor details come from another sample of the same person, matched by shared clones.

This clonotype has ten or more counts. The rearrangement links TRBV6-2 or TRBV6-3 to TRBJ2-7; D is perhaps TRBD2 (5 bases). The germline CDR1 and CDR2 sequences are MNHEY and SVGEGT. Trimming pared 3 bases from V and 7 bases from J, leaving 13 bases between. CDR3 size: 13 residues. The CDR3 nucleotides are TGTGCCAGCAGTTATGACGGGCCGGGGGAGCAGTACTTC. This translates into CASSYDGPGEQYF.

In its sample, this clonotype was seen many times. CDR3 sequence (DNA): TGTGCCAGCAGCGTGGGACTAGCGGGAGTCTACAATGAGCAGTTCTTC. Translation gives CASSVGLAGVYNEQFF. The chain uses TRBV7-8 and TRBJ2-1; 14 bases are a match to TRBD2. V dropped 5 bases and J dropped 3; count of bases not matched to a gene: 3. The germline CDR1 and CDR2 sequences are SGHVS and FQNEAQ. The CDR3 runs 16 residues.

The CDR3 DNA reads TGTGCCAGTAGCGAAAGACTAGTTCCCTACAATGAGCAGTTCTTC. Translated: CASSERLVPYNEQFF. The chain links TRBV19 to TRBJ2-1; perhaps TRBD2 as D (6 bases). Deletions cut 6 bases from V and 2 bases from J, with 14 bases between. CDR1 LNHDA and CDR2 SQIVND come from the germline V gene (reference sequence). There are 15 residues in the CDR3.

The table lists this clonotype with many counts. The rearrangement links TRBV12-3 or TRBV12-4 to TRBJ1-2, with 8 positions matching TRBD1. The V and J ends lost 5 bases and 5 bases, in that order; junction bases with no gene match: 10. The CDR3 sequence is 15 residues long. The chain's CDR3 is CASSPRTGLHYGYTF. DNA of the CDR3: TGTGCCAGCAGTCCCCGGACAGGGTTGCATTATGGCTACACCTTC.

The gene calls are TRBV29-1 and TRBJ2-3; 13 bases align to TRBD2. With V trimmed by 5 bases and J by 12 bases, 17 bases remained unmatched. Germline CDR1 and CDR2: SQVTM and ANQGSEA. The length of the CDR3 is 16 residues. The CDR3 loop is CSVLGLAGAPSQFQYF. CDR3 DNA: TGCAGCGTTCTCGGACTAGCGGGAGCCCCGTCTCAATTTCAGTATTTT.

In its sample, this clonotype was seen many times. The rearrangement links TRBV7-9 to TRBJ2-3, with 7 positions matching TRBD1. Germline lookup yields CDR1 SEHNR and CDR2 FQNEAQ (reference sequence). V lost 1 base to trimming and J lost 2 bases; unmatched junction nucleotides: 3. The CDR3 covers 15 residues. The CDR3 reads CASSLGQGHTDTQYF. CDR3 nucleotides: TGTGCCAGCAGCTTAGGACAGGGACACACAGATACGCAGTATTTT. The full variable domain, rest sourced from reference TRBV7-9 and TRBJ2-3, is DTGVSQNPRHKITKRGQNVTFRCDPISEHNRLYWYRQTLGQGPEFLTYFQNEAQLEKSRLLSDRFSAERPKGSFSTLEIQRTEQGDSAMYLCASSLGQGHTDTQYFGPGTRLTVL.

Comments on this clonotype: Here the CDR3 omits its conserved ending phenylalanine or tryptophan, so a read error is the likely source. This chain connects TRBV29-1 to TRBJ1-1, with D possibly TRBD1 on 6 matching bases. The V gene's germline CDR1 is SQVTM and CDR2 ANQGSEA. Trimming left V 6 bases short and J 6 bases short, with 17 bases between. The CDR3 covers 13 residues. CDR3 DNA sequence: TGCAGCGTGACTCAGGGGCCCCATCCTGAAGCTTTCCTT. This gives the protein CSVTQGPHPEAFL.

The CDR3 nucleotides read TGTGCCAGTAGTACGGGACTAGCGGGAGCGGCGGATACGCAGTATTTT. This codes for CASSTGLAGAADTQYF. This rearrangement joins TRBV19 to TRBJ2-3, with 14 bases identical to TRBD2. Germline trimming cut 4 bases from V and 6 bases from J; bases unmatched to any gene: 6. This CDR3 contains 16 residues. Germline CDR1 reads LNHDA; CDR2 reads SQIVND (reference sequence).

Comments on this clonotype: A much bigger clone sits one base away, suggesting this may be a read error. This chain's CDR3 is CAVSEFTTNQETQYF. CDR3 nucleotides: TGTGCCGTCAGTGAGTTTACTACCAACCAAGAGACCCAGTACTTC. This chain uses TRBV10-3 with TRBJ2-5; no clear D. In germline, CDR1 is ENHRY, CDR2 SYGVKD. This CDR3 comprises 15 residues.

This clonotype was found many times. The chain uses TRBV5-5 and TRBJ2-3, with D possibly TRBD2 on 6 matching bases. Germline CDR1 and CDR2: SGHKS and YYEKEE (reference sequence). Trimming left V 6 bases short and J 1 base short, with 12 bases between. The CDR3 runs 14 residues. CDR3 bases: TGTGCCAGCATGGCTTCGGGGGGCACAGATACGCAGTATTTT. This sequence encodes CASMASGGTDTQYF.

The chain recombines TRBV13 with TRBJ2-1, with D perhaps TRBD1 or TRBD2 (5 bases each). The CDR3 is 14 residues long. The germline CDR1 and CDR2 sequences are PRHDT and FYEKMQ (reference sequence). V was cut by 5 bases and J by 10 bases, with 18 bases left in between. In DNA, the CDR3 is TGTGCCAGCAGCCTAACCGGGGCCACCTACGAGCAGTTCTTC. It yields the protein CASSLTGATYEQFF.

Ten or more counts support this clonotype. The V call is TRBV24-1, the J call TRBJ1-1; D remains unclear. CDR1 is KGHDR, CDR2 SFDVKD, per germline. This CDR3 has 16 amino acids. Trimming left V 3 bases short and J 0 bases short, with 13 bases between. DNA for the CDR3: TGTGCCACCAGTGATAGCTCGGTCGGCATGAACACTGAAGCTTTCTTT. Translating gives CATSDSSVGMNTEAFF.

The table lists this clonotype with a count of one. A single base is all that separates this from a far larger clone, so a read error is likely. CDR3 protein: CASSRLGNSYGQYF. CDR3 DNA: TGTGCCAGCAGCAGACTCGGGAACTCCTACGGGCAGTACTTC. The chain links TRBV11-3 to TRBJ2-5, with a tentative D call TRBD2 (5 bases). The ends were cut back, 5 bases at V and 11 bases at J, with 21 bases in the middle. This CDR3 comprises 14 residues. Germline assignment: CDR1 SGHNT and CDR2 YENEEA.

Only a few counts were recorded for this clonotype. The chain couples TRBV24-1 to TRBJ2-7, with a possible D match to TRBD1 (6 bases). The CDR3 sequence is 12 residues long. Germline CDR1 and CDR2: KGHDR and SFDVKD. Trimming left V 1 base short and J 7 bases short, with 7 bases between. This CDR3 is CATSDFQGEQYF. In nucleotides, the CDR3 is TGTGCCACCAGTGATTTTCAGGGGGAGCAGTACTTC.

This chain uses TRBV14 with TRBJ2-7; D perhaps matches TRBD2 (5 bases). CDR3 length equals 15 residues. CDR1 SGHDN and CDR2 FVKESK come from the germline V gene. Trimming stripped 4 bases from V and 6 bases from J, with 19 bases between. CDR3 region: CASSRSGKGTCEQYF. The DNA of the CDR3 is TGTGCCAGCAGCCGGTCGGGGAAGGGAACCTGCGAGCAGTACTTC.

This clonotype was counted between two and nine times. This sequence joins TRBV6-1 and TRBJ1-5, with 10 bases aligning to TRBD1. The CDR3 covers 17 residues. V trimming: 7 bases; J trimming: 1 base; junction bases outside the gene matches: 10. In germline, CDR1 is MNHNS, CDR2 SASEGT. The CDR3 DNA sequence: TGTGCCAGCATGACAGGACAGGGGGATCTCAGCAATCAGCCCCAGCATTTT. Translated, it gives CASMTGQGDLSNQPQHF.

The CDR3 protein is CASSPRDTGNQPQHF. CDR3 coding DNA: TGCGCCAGCAGCCCAAGGGATACTGGCAATCAGCCCCAGCATTTT. V is TRBV4-1 and J is TRBJ1-5; D not certain. Between the trimmed V and J ends, which lost 4 bases and 2 bases, there was a span of 12 bases. The CDR3 extends over 15 amino acids. In germline, CDR1 is MGHRA, CDR2 YSYEKL.

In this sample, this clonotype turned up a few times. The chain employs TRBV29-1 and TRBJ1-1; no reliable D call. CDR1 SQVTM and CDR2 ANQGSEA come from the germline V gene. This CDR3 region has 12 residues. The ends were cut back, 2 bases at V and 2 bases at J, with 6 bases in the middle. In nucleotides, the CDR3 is TGCAGCGTTGAATCAGCTAACACTGAAGCTTTCTTT. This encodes CSVESANTEAFF.

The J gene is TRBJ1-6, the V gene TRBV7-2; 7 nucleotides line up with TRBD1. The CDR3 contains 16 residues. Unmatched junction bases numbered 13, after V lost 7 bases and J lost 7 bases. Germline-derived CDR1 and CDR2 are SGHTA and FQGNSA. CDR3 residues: CASTFTGALGNSPLHF. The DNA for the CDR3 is TGTGCCAGCACCTTTACAGGGGCCCTCGGCAATTCACCCCTCCACTTT.

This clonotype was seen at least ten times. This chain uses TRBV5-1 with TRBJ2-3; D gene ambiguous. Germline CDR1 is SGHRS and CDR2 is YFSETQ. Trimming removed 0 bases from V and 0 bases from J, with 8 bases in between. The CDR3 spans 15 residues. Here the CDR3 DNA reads TGCGCCAGCAGCTTGGAGTCCGGGAGCACAGATACGCAGTATTTT. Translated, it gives CASSLESGSTDTQYF.

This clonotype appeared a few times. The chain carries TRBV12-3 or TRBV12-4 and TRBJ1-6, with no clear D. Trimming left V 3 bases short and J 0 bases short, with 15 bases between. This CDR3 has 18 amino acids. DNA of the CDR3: TGTGCCAGCAGTTTCTCCTCTCGGGGAAGCTCCTATAATTCACCCCTCCACTTT. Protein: CASSFSSRGSSYNSPLHF.

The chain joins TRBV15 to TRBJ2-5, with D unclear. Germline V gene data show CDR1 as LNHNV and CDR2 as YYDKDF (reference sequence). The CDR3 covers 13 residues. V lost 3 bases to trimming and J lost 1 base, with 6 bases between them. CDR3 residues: CATSSPLQETQYF. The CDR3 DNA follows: TGTGCCACCAGCAGCCCCCTCCAAGAGACCCAGTACTTC.

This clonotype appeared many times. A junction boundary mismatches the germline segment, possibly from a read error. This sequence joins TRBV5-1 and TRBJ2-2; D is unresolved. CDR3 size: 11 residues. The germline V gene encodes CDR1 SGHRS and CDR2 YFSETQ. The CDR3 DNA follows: TGTGCCAGCAGCGTCACCGGGGAGCTGTTTTTT. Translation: CASSVTGELFF.

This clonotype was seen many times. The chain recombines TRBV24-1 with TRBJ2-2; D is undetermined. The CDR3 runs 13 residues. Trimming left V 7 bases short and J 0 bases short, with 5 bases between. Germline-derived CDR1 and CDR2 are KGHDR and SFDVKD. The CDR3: CATRGANTGELFF. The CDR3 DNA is TGTGCCACCAGAGGCGCGAACACCGGGGAGCTGTTTTTT.

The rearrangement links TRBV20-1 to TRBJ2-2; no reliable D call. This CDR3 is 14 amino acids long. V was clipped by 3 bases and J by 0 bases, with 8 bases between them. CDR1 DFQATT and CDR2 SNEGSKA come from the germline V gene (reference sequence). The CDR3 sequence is CSASVRTNTGELFF. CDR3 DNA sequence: TGCAGTGCTAGTGTGCGAACGAACACCGGGGAGCTGTTTTTT.

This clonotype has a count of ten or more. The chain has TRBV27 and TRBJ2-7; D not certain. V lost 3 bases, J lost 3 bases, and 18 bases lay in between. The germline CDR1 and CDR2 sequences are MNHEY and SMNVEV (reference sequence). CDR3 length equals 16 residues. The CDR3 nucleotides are TGTGCCAGCAGTTTTACCCTCTTGGCCGGGCGCTACGAGCAGTACTTC. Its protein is CASSFTLLAGRYEQYF.